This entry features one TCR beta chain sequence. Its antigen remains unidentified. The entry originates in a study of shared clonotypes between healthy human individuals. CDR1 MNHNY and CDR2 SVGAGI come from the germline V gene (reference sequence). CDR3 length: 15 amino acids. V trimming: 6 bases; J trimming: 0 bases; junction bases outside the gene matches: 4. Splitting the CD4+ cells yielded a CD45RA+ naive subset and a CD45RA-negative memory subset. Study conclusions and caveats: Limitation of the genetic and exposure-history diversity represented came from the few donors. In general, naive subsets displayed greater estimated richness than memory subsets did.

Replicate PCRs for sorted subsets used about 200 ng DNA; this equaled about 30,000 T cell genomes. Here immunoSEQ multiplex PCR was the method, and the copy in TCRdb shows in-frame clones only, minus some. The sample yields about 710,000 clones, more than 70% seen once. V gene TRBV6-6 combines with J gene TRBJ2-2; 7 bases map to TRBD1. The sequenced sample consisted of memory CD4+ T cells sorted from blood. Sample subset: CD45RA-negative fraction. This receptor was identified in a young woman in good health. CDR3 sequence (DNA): TGTGCCAGCAGGCACACAGGGGCGAACACCGGGGAGCTGTTTTTT. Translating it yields CASRHTGANTGELFF.